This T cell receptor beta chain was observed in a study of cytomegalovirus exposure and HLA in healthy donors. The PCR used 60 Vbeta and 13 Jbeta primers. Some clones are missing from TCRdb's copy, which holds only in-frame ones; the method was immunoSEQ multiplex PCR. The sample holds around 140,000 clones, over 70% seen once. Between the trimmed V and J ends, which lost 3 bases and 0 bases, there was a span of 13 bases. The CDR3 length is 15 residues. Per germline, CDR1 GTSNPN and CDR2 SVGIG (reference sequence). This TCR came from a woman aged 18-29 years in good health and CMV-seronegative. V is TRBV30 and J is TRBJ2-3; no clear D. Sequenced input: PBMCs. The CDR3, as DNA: TGTGCCTGGAGCCCTTCGGCGGATAGCACAGATACGCAGTATTTT. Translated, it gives CAWSPSADSTDTQYF.